This T cell receptor (beta chain) was sequenced for a study of blood T cell repertoires in COVID-19. Only a few counts were recorded for this clone. Clones were read by immunoSEQ multiplex PCR, and TCRdb kept only the in-frame ones, dropping some. The data show around 160,000 clones, with about 88% seen just once and 18% held by the top ten. Trimming cost V 5 bases and J 5 bases, with 9 bases left between them. The CDR3 is 12 residues long. The chain is built from TRBV12-3 or TRBV12-4 and TRBJ1-2; D is unresolved. The receptor was isolated from a man aged 55 to 70 with active or convalescent COVID-19. The sample was peripheral blood. CDR3 amino acids: CASSKTEYGYTF. CDR3 coding DNA: TGTGCCAGCAGTAAGACGGAGTATGGCTACACCTTC.